The 2 T cell receptor beta chains given below trace back to one sample, sequenced in a study of identical twins. MiXCR, applied by TCRdb to the 5' RACE reads, yields one record per CDR3 protein. Altogether 450,000 or so distinct CDR3 sequences are present, around an eighth being singletons, with the ten largest covering more than 0.8%. The same specimen was also included in a second study, on yellow fever vaccine responses in identical twins.

Sequencing was performed on CD4+ T cells sorted from blood. Source of these receptors: a woman aged 18-35 years in good health.

This clonotype was seen a single time. This chain links TRBV25-1 with TRBJ2-2; no reliable D call. The CDR3 has 12 amino acids. In germline, CDR1 is MGHDK, CDR2 SYGVNS. V gave up 1 base and J gave up 5 bases, with 2 bases separating them. The CDR3 DNA sequence: TGTGCCAGCAGTGAATGGACCGGGGAGCTGTTTTTT. Amino acid sequence: CASSEWTGELFF.

This clonotype was seen repeatedly, ten times or more. This chain joins TRBV29-1 and TRBJ2-7; D gene uncertain. V lost 7 bases and J lost 0, with 10 bases in between. Germline-derived CDR1 and CDR2 are SQVTM and ANQGSEA. CDR3 size: 12 residues. The CDR3 coding sequence is TGCAGCGCCTCTATGGGCTCCTACGAGCAGTACTTC. Translating gives CSASMGSYEQYF.